One and the same sample provided the 8 T cell receptor beta chains below, sequenced in a study of cytomegalovirus exposure and HLA in healthy donors. The PCR employed 60 Vbeta primers together with 13 Jbeta primers. Data came from immunoSEQ multiplex PCR; TCRdb stores just in-frame clones and leaves some out. The table shows roughly 150,000 clones, with around 75% occurring only once. Source material: PBMCs. The receptor set was obtained from a male donor in good health and CMV-seronegative.

This chain uses TRBV28 with TRBJ2-7, with D possibly being TRBD2 (7 bases). V lost 5 bases to trimming and J lost 2 bases, with 19 bases between them. The CDR3 runs to 16 residues. Germline V gene data show CDR1 as MDHEN and CDR2 as SYDVKM. DNA for the CDR3: TGTGCCAGCAGTGGGAACGTGGGGGGGCCTACCTACGAGCAGTACTTC. It encodes CASSGNVGGPTYEQYF. The whole variable domain, filled in from reference TRBV28 and TRBJ2-7, reads DVKVTQSSRYLVKRTGEKVFLECVQDMDHENMFWYRQDPGLGLRLIYFSYDVKMKEKGDIPEGYSVSREKKERFSLILESASTNQTSMYLCASSGNVGGPTYEQYFGPGTRLTVT.

The chain couples TRBV19 to TRBJ2-1, with D tentatively TRBD1 (6 bases). The germline gives CDR1 LNHDA, CDR2 SQIVND (reference sequence). This CDR3 has 13 residues. V shed 5 bases and J shed 10 bases, with 15 bases lying between them. CDR3 DNA sequence: TGTGCCAGTAGTGTGGACAGTGTTTTGGAGCAGTTCTTC. Protein: CASSVDSVLEQFF. Together with reference TRBV19 and TRBJ2-1, the CDR3 gives the full variable domain: DGGITQSPKYLFRKEGQNVTLSCEQNLNHDAMYWYRQDPGQGLRLIYYSQIVNDFQKGDIAEGYSVSREKKESFPLTVTSAQKNPTAFYLCASSVDSVLEQFFGPGTRLTVL.

V gene TRBV4-3 combines with J gene TRBJ1-4; 8 positions match TRBD1. This CDR3 spans 19 amino acids. Germline CDR1 LGHNA, CDR2 YSLEER. J lost 0 bases, V lost 0 bases, and 9 bases had no gene match. The CDR3 region is CASSQDSAGGFTTNEKLFF. In DNA, the CDR3 is TGCGCCAGCAGCCAAGATTCGGCAGGGGGCTTCACAACTAATGAAAAACTGTTTTTT.

This chain joins TRBV7-3 and TRBJ2-3, with D unresolved. CDR1 is SGHTA and CDR2 is FQGTGA in the germline V gene. The CDR3 contains 13 residues. Trimming left V 3 bases short and J 2 bases short, with 6 bases between. The CDR3 loop is CASSFSYTDTQYF. Written as DNA, the CDR3 is TGTGCCAGCAGCTTTAGCTACACAGATACGCAGTATTTT.

The V call is TRBV6-5, the J call TRBJ1-1, with D uncertain. Germline CDR1 and CDR2: MNHEY and SVGAGI. V lost 3 bases and J 1 base, leaving 9 bases between the germline ends. This CDR3 spans 14 amino acids. CDR3 protein: CASSYREANTEAFF. In nucleotides, the CDR3 is TGTGCCAGCAGTTATAGGGAGGCGAACACTGAAGCTTTCTTT.

The chain uses TRBV25-1 and TRBJ1-3, with 7 bases fitting TRBD1. Germline trimming cut 3 bases from V and 0 bases from J; bases unmatched to any gene: 8. Germline V gives CDR1 MGHDK, CDR2 SYGVNS. The CDR3 has 17 residues. The CDR3 coding sequence is TGTGCCAGCAGTGACCCCCGGGACAGTTACTCTGGAAACACCATATATTTT. Translating gives CASSDPRDSYSGNTIYF.

The genes are TRBV28 and TRBJ2-5; TRBD1 matches at 9 bases. The J call is in doubt because the DNA end fits TRBJ2-7 better. This CDR3 spans 13 amino acids. In germline, CDR1 is MDHEN, CDR2 SYDVKM. The CDR3 loop reads CASSSGQGYEQYF. DNA of the CDR3: TGTGCCAGCAGTTCGGGACAGGGCTACGAGCAGTACTTC.

V usage is TRBV11-1 and J usage is TRBJ2-2; tentative D call: TRBD2 (5 bases). Germline V gives CDR1 SGHAT, CDR2 FQDESV (reference sequence). The CDR3 extends over 14 amino acids. V was clipped by 8 bases and J by 4 bases, with 14 bases between them. This chain's CDR3 is CASGGPGGTGELFF. In nucleotides, the CDR3 is TGTGCCAGCGGAGGACCAGGTGGCACCGGGGAGCTGTTTTTT.